This T cell receptor (beta chain) was found in a study of blood T cell repertoires in COVID-19. Across the study: Italy, Spain and the United States were the sources of the convalescent and acute COVID-19 samples. Sample material is recorded as cDNA or gDNA derived from T cells, B-cell-depleted T cells, or PBMCs.

Enrolled through a virtual design, the participants were between about 18 and 89 years of age and came from 24 US areas. Trimming removed 0 bases at V and 5 bases at J, with 7 bases between. Germline values: CDR1 MNHEY, CDR2 SVGAGI. CDR3 length: 13 residues. The assay was immunoSEQ multiplex PCR, and TCRdb's table has in-frame clones only and misses some. The sample holds a few hundred thousand clones, about 88% seen once. The clonotype originates from a young man with acute COVID-19. The sequencing input was PBMCs or T cells enriched from blood (not recorded which). V usage is TRBV6-5 and J usage is TRBJ1-2, with D perhaps matching TRBD1 (5 bases). CDR3 nucleotides: TGTGCCAGCAGTTACTCACAGGCGTATGGCTACACCTTC. Translating gives CASSYSQAYGYTF.